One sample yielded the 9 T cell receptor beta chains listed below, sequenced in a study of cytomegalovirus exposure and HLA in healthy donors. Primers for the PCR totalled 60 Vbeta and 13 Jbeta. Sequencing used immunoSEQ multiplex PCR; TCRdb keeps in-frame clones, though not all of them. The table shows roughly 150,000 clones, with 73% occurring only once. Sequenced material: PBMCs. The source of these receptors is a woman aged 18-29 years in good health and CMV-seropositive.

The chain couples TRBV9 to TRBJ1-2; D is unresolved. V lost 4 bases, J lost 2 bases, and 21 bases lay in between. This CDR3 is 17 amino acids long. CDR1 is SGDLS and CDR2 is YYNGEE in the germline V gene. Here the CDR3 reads CASSPTSWEAYNYGYTF. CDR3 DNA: TGTGCCAGCAGCCCAACATCATGGGAGGCTTACAACTATGGCTACACCTTC.

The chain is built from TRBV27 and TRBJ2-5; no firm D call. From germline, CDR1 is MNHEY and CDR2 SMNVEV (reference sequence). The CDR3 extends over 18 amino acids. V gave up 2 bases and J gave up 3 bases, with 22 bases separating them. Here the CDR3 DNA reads TGTGCCAGCAGTTTAGGGCGAACCTTAAGCCGGATTAAAGAGACCCAGTACTTC. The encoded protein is CASSLGRTLSRIKETQYF.

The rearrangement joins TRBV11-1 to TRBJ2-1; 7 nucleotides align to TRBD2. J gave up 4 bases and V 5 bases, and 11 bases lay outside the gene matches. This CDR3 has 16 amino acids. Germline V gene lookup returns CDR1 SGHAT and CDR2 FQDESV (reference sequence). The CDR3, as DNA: TGTGCCAGCAGCCGCCGTGACGCGGGAGAGTACAATGAGCAGTTCTTC. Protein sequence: CASSRRDAGEYNEQFF.

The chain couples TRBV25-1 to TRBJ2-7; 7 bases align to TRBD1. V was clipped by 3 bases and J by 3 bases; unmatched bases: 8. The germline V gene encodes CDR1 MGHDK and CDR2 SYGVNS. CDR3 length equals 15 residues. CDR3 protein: CASSDNRGIDYEQYF. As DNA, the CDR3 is TGTGCCAGCAGTGATAACAGGGGAATTGACTACGAGCAGTACTTC.

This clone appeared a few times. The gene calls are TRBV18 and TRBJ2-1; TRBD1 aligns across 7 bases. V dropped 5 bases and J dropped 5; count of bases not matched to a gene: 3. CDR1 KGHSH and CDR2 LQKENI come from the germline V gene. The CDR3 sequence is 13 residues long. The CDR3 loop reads CASSKGTDNEQFF. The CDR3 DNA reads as TGTGCCAGCTCAAAAGGGACAGACAATGAGCAGTTCTTC.

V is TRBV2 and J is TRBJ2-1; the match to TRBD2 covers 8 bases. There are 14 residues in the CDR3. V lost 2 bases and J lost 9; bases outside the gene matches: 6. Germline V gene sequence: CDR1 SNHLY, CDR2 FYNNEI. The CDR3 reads CASSEFPRGGEQFF. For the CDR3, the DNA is TGTGCCAGCAGTGAATTTCCCCGGGGGGGTGAGCAGTTCTTC.

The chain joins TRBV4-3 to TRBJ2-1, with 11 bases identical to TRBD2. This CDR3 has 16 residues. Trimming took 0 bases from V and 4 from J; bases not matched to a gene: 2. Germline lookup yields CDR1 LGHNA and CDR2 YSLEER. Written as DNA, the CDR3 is TGCGCCAGCAGCCAAGATGGGACTAGCGGATACAATGAGCAGTTCTTC. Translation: CASSQDGTSGYNEQFF.

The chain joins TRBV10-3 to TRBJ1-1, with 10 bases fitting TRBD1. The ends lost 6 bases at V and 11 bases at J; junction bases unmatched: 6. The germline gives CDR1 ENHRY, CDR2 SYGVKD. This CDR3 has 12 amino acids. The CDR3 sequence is CAIRMDRGSAFF. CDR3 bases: TGTGCCATCAGGATGGACAGGGGGAGCGCTTTCTTT.

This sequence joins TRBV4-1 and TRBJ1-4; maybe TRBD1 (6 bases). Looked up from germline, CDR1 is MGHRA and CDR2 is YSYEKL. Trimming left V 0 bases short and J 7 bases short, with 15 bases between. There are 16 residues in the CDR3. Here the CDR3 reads CASSQEGGPRREKLFF. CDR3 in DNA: TGCGCCAGCAGCCAAGAAGGGGGACCTCGGCGTGAAAAACTGTTTTTT.